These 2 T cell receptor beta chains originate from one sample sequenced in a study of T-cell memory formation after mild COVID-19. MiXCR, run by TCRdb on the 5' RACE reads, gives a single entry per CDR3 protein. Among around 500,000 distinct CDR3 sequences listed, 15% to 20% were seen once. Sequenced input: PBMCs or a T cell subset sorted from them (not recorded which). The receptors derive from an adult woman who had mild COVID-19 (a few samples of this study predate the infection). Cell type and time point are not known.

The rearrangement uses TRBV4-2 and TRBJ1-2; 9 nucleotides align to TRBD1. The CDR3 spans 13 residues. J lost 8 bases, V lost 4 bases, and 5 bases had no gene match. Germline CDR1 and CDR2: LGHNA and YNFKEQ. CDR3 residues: CASSLGTGRGYTF. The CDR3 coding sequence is TGTGCCAGCAGCCTAGGGACAGGGCGCGGCTACACCTTC.

CDR3 coding DNA: TGTGCCAGCATCCTGGAAAGGCGCACTGAAGCTTTCTTT. This sequence encodes CASILERRTEAFF. The chain has TRBV2 and TRBJ1-1; no definite D call. Trimming stripped 7 bases from V and 4 bases from J, with 13 bases between. The germline V gene has CDR1 SNHLY and CDR2 FYNNEI. This CDR3 region has 13 residues.